This T cell receptor (beta chain) was observed in a study of CD8 T cells in Susac syndrome. V trimming: 3 bases; J trimming: 4 bases; junction bases outside the gene matches: 12. This CDR3 is built from 17 residues. Germline CDR1 is SGDLS and CDR2 is YYNGEE. cDNA came from roughly 0.47 to 1 ug RNA primed by random hexamers. MiXCR was run by TCRdb on the immunoSEQ multiplex PCR reads, yielding one entry per CDR3 protein. The table lists more than 95,000 distinct CDR3 sequences, about 92% of them singletons. J is TRBJ2-1 and V is TRBV9; 8 nucleotides match TRBD2. The receptor comes from a human donor with multiple sclerosis. Material: CD8+ T cells from PBMCs. The DNA for the CDR3 is TGTGCCAGCAGCGCGGGGGGCAATAGCGGGGAGTACAATGAGCAGTTCTTC. Translating it yields CASSAGGNSGEYNEQFF.